This T cell receptor (beta chain) appears in the sequencing data of a study of blood T cell dynamics during melanoma immunotherapy. Background on the study: First-line therapy was either pembrolizumab or nivolumab with ipilimumab for metastatic melanoma.

Time point denoted: pre-treatment baseline. Study results and limitations: The study could not tell melanoma-specific clones from general immune activation.

Repertoires were generated with immunoSEQ multiplex PCR, while TCRdb's copy carries only in-frame clones and drops some. In the table there are about 16,000 clones, approximately 90% of which are singletons. V trimming: 4 bases; J trimming: 3 bases; junction bases outside the gene matches: 10. Looked up from germline, CDR1 is SGHAT and CDR2 is FQNNGV. This CDR3 contains 18 residues. Concerning this clone itself: The target antigen is unknown.

This TCR came from a human donor with melanoma. Sequencing used blood, obtained from a patient treated with checkpoint blockade. This chain connects TRBV11-2 to TRBJ2-5; 14 bases agree with TRBD2. CDR3 amino acids: CASSWGTSGRASKETQYF. As DNA, the CDR3 is TGTGCCAGCAGCTGGGGGACTAGCGGGAGAGCTTCTAAAGAGACCCAGTACTTC.